The following is a T cell receptor beta chain sequence with its context. The antigen it recognizes is unknown. No per-base quality is available; no much larger clone lies one base away. The entry originates in a study of blood T cell repertoires in COVID-19 (dated by TCRdb to the early 2020s). Study-wide context: The collaborator samples originated in the United States, Italy and Spain and spanned the acute and convalescent phases of COVID-19. The prospective study material was composed of cDNA or gDNA derived from T cells, B-cell-depleted T cells, or PBMCs. Deeply sampled blood TCRbeta repertoires from subjects exposed to, actively infected with, or recovered from COVID-19 were included in the dataset. The repertoires were made available in a free public database intended to serve as a resource for research on the immune response to SARS-CoV-2. Samples were obtained from the ongoing ImmuneRACE study (first 160 participants) and from 1,254 subjects provided by 6 global collaborators. A de-identified subject ID, COVID-19 status, age in years and sex were almost always included in the sample metadata. Where available, HLA class I and class II types were taken from metadata supplied by the sample provider and were not determined by assay-based typing. The investigation overall reported the following: The quantity of clinical and demographic metadata differed by source and by participant and was supplied without curation.

TCRbeta CDR3 regions were amplified from genomic DNA using the immunoSEQ Assay, a bias-controlled multiplex PCR. In the paper's pipeline: Nucleated cell counts per sample were estimated from amplification of reference gene primers within the assay. To quantify the absolute abundance of each unique TCRbeta CDR3 rearrangement, sequence reads were collapsed and filtered. For each sample, productive Simpson clonality was calculated by taking the square root of Simpson's diversity index across productive rearrangements. As stored in TCRdb, this immuneACCESS dataset retains in-frame rearrangements with V and J assigned. A fraction of the clones does not appear; measured against another copy, unresolved V genes explain less than half of the discrepancy, and the remainder lacks a known reason. Clone size and V and J calls were adopted from that table, with D and trimming inferred from the DNA. The sample table holds a few hundred thousand clones, of which about four fifths were seen once. 3% to 3.5% of the sample is taken by the ten largest.

Another Seattle source contributed samples from volunteer blood donors who had recovered from COVID-19. Whole blood was collected in K2EDTA tubes by collaborating institutions according to the institutions' own protocols. Collaborator samples were shipped for TCRbeta analysis as frozen whole blood, isolated PBMCs, or DNA extracted from either sample type. Trimming removed 3 bases from V and 2 bases from J, leaving 3 bases between the germline ends. There are 12 amino acids in the CDR3, from cysteine to phenylalanine inclusive. Only CDR3 DNA is held: 36 bases, read in frame from base 1. This clonotype was obtained from a woman aged 30 to 39 who had recovered from COVID-19. Recombination connected TRBV12-3 or TRBV12-4 to TRBJ2-3, with no confidently assigned D gene. The sequenced sample consisted of peripheral blood. Here is the DNA: TGTGCCAGCAGTTTCATCACAGATACGCAGTATTTT. This translates into CASSFITDTQYF.